This paragraph reports one T cell receptor beta chain. The target antigen is unknown. The data stem from a study of breast tumors, draining lymph nodes, adjacent tissues. Study-wide results and limits: Compared with basal-like, luminal-like tumors shared significantly more repertoire with nontumor tissue. Compared with lymph nodes, tumors were less diverse; compared with nontumor tissue, more. Tumor T cell lymph node origin was a supported hypothesis, not proven. Data fit most tumor T cells coming from lymph node, expanding in tumor.

This CDR3 has 15 amino acids. Germline loops: CDR1 ENHRY, CDR2 SYGVKD. Trimming cost V 4 bases and J 13 bases; bases outside gene matches: 9. MiXCR was run by TCRdb on the multiplex PCR reads, yielding one entry per CDR3 protein. The table lists about 140,000 distinct CDR3 sequences, around 22% of them singletons. Samples came from axillary lymph nodes draining the breast cancer. Sequences were obtained from axillary lymph node tissue. The receptor was isolated from a female donor with breast cancer. Some clones in this sample may be carry-over from other donors' samples. V usage is TRBV10-3 and J usage is TRBJ1-6; 11 bases line up with TRBD1. The CDR3: CAISAGQGAAFPLHF. The CDR3 DNA reads as TGTGCCATCAGTGCAGGACAGGGGGCTGCTTTTCCCCTCCACTTT.